Listed below are T cell receptor beta chains from one sample, sequenced in a study of human T cells and chemical hapten exposure. From the RACE reads, TCRdb called clonotypes with MiXCR, one entry per CDR3 protein. The profile shows 60,000 to 70,000 distinct CDR3 sequences, around 9.9% of them singletons. This specimen consisted of whole blood, obtained in connection with sensitization to the hapten diphenylcyclopropenone (DPC). The source is a woman in her forties or fifties with alopecia areata. Some clones in this sample may be carry-over from other donors' samples. Both conserved end residues are part of each CDR3. The D gene is left open where the match is weak. Clone size appears in some rows only: once, few, many, or a class for an expanded clone.

TRBV24-1	many	.	12	TRBJ2-1	TGTGCCACCAGTGCGGGTGCCAATGAGCAGTTCTTC	CATSAGANEQFF
TRBV9	many	TRBD1	14	TRBJ2-7	TGTGCCAGCAGCGCACGGGACAGACCCTACGAGCAGTACTTC	CASSARDRPYEQYF
TRBV4-1	many	.	17	TRBJ2-1	TGCGCCAGCAGCCAAGATCCGGGGGCCAGCTCCTACAATGAGCAGTTCTTC	CASSQDPGASSYNEQFF
TRBV3-1	.	TRBD2	16	TRBJ2-7	TGTGCCAGCAGCGGGAGGAGCGGGGGGGCCAGGAACGAGCAGTACTTC	CASSGRSGGARNEQYF
TRBV7-6	.	TRBD2	14	TRBJ2-5	TGTGCCAGCAGCCCTTCGGGGGGAGGAGAGACCCAGTACTTC	CASSPSGGGETQYF
TRBV3-1	.	TRBD1	15	TRBJ1-2	TGTGCCAGCAGCCAACAAGGGACAGGCAGACCTCGCTACACCTTC	CASSQQGTGRPRYTF
TRBV24-1	.	.	11	TRBJ2-2	TGTGCCACCGAGAACACCGGGGAGCTGTTTTTT	CATENTGELFF
TRBV2	.	.	13	TRBJ2-1	TGTGCCAGCAGTGAGGGGATCTACAATGAGCAGTTCTTC	CASSEGIYNEQFF
TRBV9	few	TRBD2	17	TRBJ2-3	TGTGCCAGCAGCGCGGCGGGCAGCGGGGGGAGCACAGATACGCAGTATTTT	CASSAAGSGGSTDTQYF
TRBV20-1	few	TRBD1	14	TRBJ2-3	TGCAGTGCAATGACAGGGGGGGGCACAGATACGCAGTATTTT	CSAMTGGGTDTQYF
TRBV3-1	few	.	16	TRBJ2-5	TGTGCCAGCAGCCCTAGATCCCTACAGAAGTTAGAGACCCAGTACTTC	CASSPRSLQKLETQYF
TRBV7-2	many	.	13	TRBJ1-2	TGTGCCAGCAGCTTAGATGGGGTCAGAGGCTACACCTTC	CASSLDGVRGYTF
TRBV28	many	TRBD1	14	TRBJ2-6	TGTGCCAGCAACTCCGGGACAGGCCTCGCCGTCCTGACTTTC	CASNSGTGLAVLTF
TRBV24-1	many	.	15	TRBJ2-2	TGTGCCACCCAGCCGGCGGGCGGGAACACCGGGGAGCTGTTTTTT	CATQPAGGNTGELFF
TRBV4-2	many	.	13	TRBJ2-7	TGTGCCAGCAGCCAAGTTAGCTCCTACGAGCAGTACTTC	CASSQVSSYEQYF
TRBV7-8	.	TRBD1	14	TRBJ1-2	TGTGCCAGCACCCCGGACAGGGGGAGTTATGGCTACACCTTC	CASTPDRGSYGYTF
TRBV7-2	.	.	14	TRBJ2-5	TGTGCCAGTGTCCAAGGTCAGGGGTTGAAGACCCAGTACTTC	CASVQGQGLKTQYF
TRBV12-3/TRBV12-4	.	.	14	TRBJ2-5	TGTGCCAGCAGAGGGCCGGGACGGCCGGAGACCCAGTACTTC	CASRGPGRPETQYF
TRBV28	.	.	14	TRBJ2-7	TGTGCCAGCAGTTCCCTCCTGGGGGGCTACGAGCAGTACTTC	CASSSLLGGYEQYF
TRBV4-1	many	TRBD1	16	TRBJ1-1	TGCGCCAGCAGCCCCCGGCAGGGGGGGACGAACACTGAAGCTTTCTTT	CASSPRQGGTNTEAFF
TRBV7-2	.	.	16	TRBJ2-1	TGTGCCAGCAGCTTAGTTCGAAAGGGAACCCACAATGAGCAGTTCTTC	CASSLVRKGTHNEQFF
TRBV7-2	many	.	13	TRBJ1-5	TGTGCCAGCAGCTTATATGAGAGCCAGCCCCAGCATTTT	CASSLYESQPQHF
TRBV5-1	many	.	13	TRBJ2-2	TGCGCCAGCAGCTTTCCGACATCCGGGGAGCTGTTTTTT	CASSFPTSGELFF